One sample yielded the 13 T cell receptor beta chains listed below, sequenced in a study of blood T cell repertoires in COVID-19. Repertoires were generated with immunoSEQ multiplex PCR, while TCRdb's copy carries only in-frame clones and drops some. This sample yields over 150,000 clones, of which 70% to 90% are seen a single time; approximately 7% belongs to the top ten. Sample: peripheral blood. The receptor source for this set is a man aged 50 to 60 with active or convalescent COVID-19.

The J gene is TRBJ1-2, the V gene TRBV5-6; D possibly corresponds to TRBD1 (5 bases). The V end was cut by 2 bases, the J end by 6 bases, with 23 bases between. CDR3 length: 17 residues. CDR1 is SGHDT and CDR2 is YYEEEE in the germline V gene. The CDR3: CASSFGLGESRTDGYTF. The CDR3 DNA reads as TGTGCCAGCAGCTTTGGATTAGGGGAATCGAGGACCGATGGCTACACCTTC.

This rearrangement joins TRBV3-1 (or the pseudogene TRBV3-2) to TRBJ1-4; D gene ambiguous. CDR3 size: 13 residues. V lost 3 bases to trimming and J lost 0 bases, with 2 bases between them. Germline V gene lookup returns CDR1 LGHDT and CDR2 YNNKEL (reference sequence). DNA for the CDR3: TGTGCCAGCAGCCACACAACTAATGAAAAACTGTTTTTT. The encoded protein is CASSHTTNEKLFF.

The chain recombines TRBV5-1 with TRBJ1-1; no reliable D call. With 0 bases removed from V and 2 bases from J, the gap between germline ends came to 8 bases. Germline V lookup: CDR1 SGHRS, CDR2 YFSETQ. The CDR3 loop spans 14 amino acids. CDR3 sequence: CASSLDRANTEAFF. The DNA for the CDR3 is TGCGCCAGCAGCTTGGACAGAGCTAACACTGAAGCTTTCTTT.

This chain uses TRBV7-9 with TRBJ1-4, with TRBD1 matching 8 bases. CDR3 length equals 19 residues. V lost 4 bases and J lost 1; bases outside the gene matches: 14. Germline CDR1 reads SEHNR; CDR2 reads FQNEAQ (reference sequence). CDR3 bases: TGTGCCAGCAGCTCAAAAAAAGGACAGGGAAGGGAAACTAATGAAAAACTGTTTTTT. Translation: CASSSKKGQGRETNEKLFF.

CDR3 DNA: TGTGCCAGCAGCCCCCGCGACAGGGGCGAGTATTCACCCCTCCACTTT. It is translated as CASSPRDRGEYSPLHF. The chain joins TRBV9 to TRBJ1-6; 8 bases align to TRBD1. Germline assignment: CDR1 SGDLS and CDR2 YYNGEE. J gave up 8 bases and V 4 bases, and 11 bases lay outside the gene matches. The CDR3 runs 16 residues.

The chain combines TRBV11-2 with TRBJ2-1; 16 bases are shared with TRBD2. V lost 6 bases to trimming and J lost 3 bases; unmatched junction nucleotides: 5. The CDR3 totals 17 residues. Per germline, CDR1 SGHAT and CDR2 FQNNGV. CDR3 loop: CASRGLAGGSYYNEQFF. The CDR3 nucleotides are TGTGCCAGCAGGGGACTAGCGGGAGGGTCCTACTACAATGAGCAGTTCTTC. The full variable domain, in which reference TRBV11-2 and TRBJ2-1 provide the parts outside the CDR3, is EAGVAQSPRYKIIEKRQSVAFWCNPISGHATLYWYQQILGQGPKLLIQFQNNGVVDDSQLPKDRFSAERLKGVDSTLKIQPAKLEDSAVYLCASRGLAGGSYYNEQFFGPGTRLTVL.

V is TRBV7-2 and J is TRBJ2-1; 7 bases match TRBD2. This CDR3 contains 18 residues. The V segment lost 4 bases and the J segment 0 bases; nucleotides outside the gene matches: 12. Germline loops: CDR1 SGHTA, CDR2 FQGNSA. In DNA, the CDR3 is TGTGCCAGCAGCTCCCGATTGCGGGGGAGGCTCTCCTACAATGAGCAGTTCTTC. The encoded protein is CASSSRLRGRLSYNEQFF. The full variable domain, its missing parts supplied by reference TRBV7-2 and TRBJ2-1, is GAGVSQSPSNKVTEKGKDVELRCDPISGHTALYWYRQSLGQGLEFLIYFQGNSAPDKSGLPSDRFSAERTGGSVSTLTIQRTQQEDSAVYLCASSSRLRGRLSYNEQFFGPGTRLTVL.

CDR3 in amino acids: CASGPGLAGADTQYF. CDR3 sequence (DNA): TGTGCCAGCGGGCCGGGACTAGCGGGCGCAGATACGCAGTATTTT. The chain links TRBV7-3 to TRBJ2-3, with 12 bases that match TRBD2. Germline values: CDR1 SGHTA, CDR2 FQGTGA. The CDR3 has 15 residues. V shed 8 bases, J shed 4 bases, and the junction held 7 bases outside the gene matches.

J is TRBJ1-2 and V is TRBV5-8; 8 bases align to TRBD1. This CDR3 has 16 amino acids. CDR1 and CDR2 from the germline V gene are SGHTS and YDEGEE. V trimming: 2 bases; J trimming: 7 bases; junction bases outside the gene matches: 13. The CDR3 nucleotides read TGTGCCAGCAGCTTCTTATCCGGACAGGGTCCGTTTGGCTACACCTTC. Translated: CASSFLSGQGPFGYTF.

The chain combines TRBV2 with TRBJ1-1; 12 bases are a match to TRBD1. Trimming cost V 7 bases and J 6 bases; bases outside gene matches: 9. This CDR3 comprises 15 residues. Per the germline V gene, CDR1 is SNHLY and CDR2 is FYNNEI. This CDR3 reads CASNEPGQGAPEAFF. CDR3 DNA: TGTGCCAGCAACGAACCGGGACAGGGGGCCCCTGAAGCTTTCTTT.

V and J are TRBV9 and TRBJ2-7; 7 bases map to TRBD1. CDR1 and CDR2 (germline): SGDLS, YYNGEE. The CDR3 totals 14 residues. V dropped 3 bases and J dropped 2; count of bases not matched to a gene: 5. CDR3 in DNA: TGTGCCAGCAGCGCCGGGACAGCCCCCTACGAGCAGTACTTC. Amino acids: CASSAGTAPYEQYF.

The rearrangement links TRBV15 to TRBJ1-4; 8 bases map to TRBD1. Germline loops: CDR1 LNHNV, CDR2 YYDKDF (reference sequence). The CDR3 sequence is 16 residues long. The V and J ends lost 1 base and 4 bases, in that order; junction bases with no gene match: 5. CDR3 DNA sequence: TGTGCCACCAGCAGAGCCTGGACAGGGATTAATGAAAAACTGTTTTTT. This encodes CATSRAWTGINEKLFF. Combining the CDR3 with reference TRBV15 and TRBJ1-4 gives the whole variable domain DAMVIQNPRYQVTQFGKPVTLSCSQTLNHNVMYWYQQKSSQAPKLLFHYYDKDFNNEADTPDNFQSRRPNTSFCFLDIRSPGLGDTAMYLCATSRAWTGINEKLFFGSGTQLSVL.

The rearrangement links TRBV4-3 to TRBJ1-6; no definite D call. V was trimmed by 2 bases and J by 9 bases, leaving 17 bases between them. The length of the CDR3 is 16 residues. The germline gives CDR1 LGHNA, CDR2 YSLEER. CDR3 DNA sequence: TGCGCCAGCAGCCAATTCAGGACGGGGATCGGTTCACCCCTCCACTTT. Its translation: CASSQFRTGIGSPLHF.